The 20 T cell receptor beta chains below come from one sample, sequenced in a study of T cell responses to AZD1222 COVID-19 vaccine. The protocol was immunoSEQ multiplex PCR, while the TCRdb copy is restricted to in-frame clones and leaves out a portion. The table shows about 190,000 clones, with over 70% occurring only once. Sample: peripheral blood, taken on day 0 of MenACWY control vaccination. The origin of the receptors is an adult in good health.

In DNA form, the CDR3 reads TGCAGCGTTGATGCTGGGAACTCCTACGAGCAGTACTTC. It yields the protein CSVDAGNSYEQYF. The rearrangement uses TRBV29-1 and TRBJ2-7, with no clear D. From germline, CDR1 is SQVTM and CDR2 ANQGSEA. The CDR3 has 13 residues. The V and J ends lost 3 bases and 0 bases respectively, with 9 bases between them.

The chain is built from TRBV18 and TRBJ1-2; no definite D call. The length of the CDR3 is 13 residues. Trimming took off 3 bases at V and 8 bases at J, with 13 bases between the two ends. Germline V CDR1 and CDR2: KGHSH, LQKENI. DNA of the CDR3: TGTGCCAGCTCACCCGAGAGGGCGGGAGGCTACACCTTC. The encoded protein is CASSPERAGGYTF.

In its sample, this clone was seen once. V gene TRBV27 combines with J gene TRBJ2-1, with 9 bases aligning to TRBD1. The CDR3 runs to 15 residues. Unmatched junction bases numbered 10, after V lost 6 bases and J lost 7 bases. Germline loops: CDR1 MNHEY, CDR2 SMNVEV (reference sequence). Here the CDR3 reads CASRKQGAQVNEQFF. The DNA for the CDR3 is TGTGCCAGCAGGAAACAGGGGGCGCAGGTAAATGAGCAGTTCTTC.

The rearrangement links TRBV6-2 or TRBV6-3 to TRBJ1-2; D is undetermined. CDR1 and CDR2 from the germline V gene are MNHEY and SVGEGT. V was shortened by 2 bases and J by 8 bases, with 15 bases between the two germline ends. CDR3 length equals 14 residues. The DNA of the CDR3 is TGTGCCAGCAGTTACCAATATTGGGTGGAAGGCTACACCTTC. As protein: CASSYQYWVEGYTF.

V gene TRBV7-9 combines with J gene TRBJ2-2, with D tentatively TRBD2 (5 bases). CDR3 size: 13 residues. CDR1 and CDR2 (germline): SEHNR, FQNEAQ (reference sequence). The V end lost 5 bases, the J end lost 7 bases, and 11 bases lay between the germline ends. The CDR3 nucleotides read TGTGCCAGCAGCCCAACGGGGATCGGGGAGCTGTTTTTT. This encodes CASSPTGIGELFF.

The J gene is TRBJ1-1, the V gene TRBV28; possibly TRBD1 for D (5 bases). V lost 2 bases, J lost 0 bases, and 19 bases lay in between. CDR3 length equals 18 residues. Germline V gene lookup returns CDR1 MDHEN and CDR2 SYDVKM. DNA for the CDR3: TGTGCCAGCAGTTTACGCTACGGGGCGCGGATCATGAACACTGAAGCTTTCTTT. It translates to CASSLRYGARIMNTEAFF.

Concerning this clone: Other DNA sequences in this sample translate to the same CDR3. This chain joins TRBV19 and TRBJ1-5; 7 bases agree with TRBD1. The germline CDR1 and CDR2 sequences are LNHDA and SQIVND (reference sequence). The CDR3 is 15 amino acids. V gave up 6 bases and J gave up 6 bases; unmatched junction bases: 11. The CDR3 coding sequence is TGTGCCAGTAGCATCAGGGGGAATCTCGGTCAGCCCCAGCATTTT. It translates to CASSIRGNLGQPQHF.

This chain uses TRBV19 with TRBJ2-1; 7 bases fit TRBD2. This CDR3 is built from 17 residues. The V and J ends lost 4 bases and 0 bases, in that order; junction bases with no gene match: 9. Germline CDR1 reads LNHDA; CDR2 reads SQIVND (reference sequence). In nucleotides, the CDR3 is TGTGCCAGTAGTACTCGACTAGCCCCGAGCTCCTACAATGAGCAGTTCTTC. As protein: CASSTRLAPSSYNEQFF.

The chain carries TRBV29-1 and TRBJ2-7, with TRBD2 matching 7 bases. V lost 5 bases to trimming and J lost 5 bases; unmatched junction nucleotides: 9. The CDR3 covers 13 residues. CDR1 is SQVTM, CDR2 ANQGSEA, per germline. The CDR3 reads CSVTHAGANEQYF. As DNA, the CDR3 is TGCAGCGTTACCCATGCGGGAGCGAACGAGCAGTACTTC.

The rearrangement joins TRBV28 to TRBJ2-2, with D possibly being TRBD1 (7 bases). Deletions cut 7 bases from V and 4 bases from J, with 16 bases between. Germline V gene data show CDR1 as MDHEN and CDR2 as SYDVKM. The CDR3 has 15 amino acids. The DNA for the CDR3 is TGTGCCAGCACCGGCGGGGACAGACCCACCGGGGAGCTGTTTTTT. Encoded protein: CASTGGDRPTGELFF. Supplemented by reference TRBV28 and TRBJ2-2, the full variable domain reads DVKVTQSSRYLVKRTGEKVFLECVQDMDHENMFWYRQDPGLGLRLIYFSYDVKMKEKGDIPEGYSVSREKKERFSLILESASTNQTSMYLCASTGGDRPTGELFFGEGSRLTVL.

CDR3 region: CATGGLPPSPLHF. The CDR3, as DNA: TGTGCCACAGGGGGGTTGCCCCCCTCACCCCTCCACTTT. V usage is TRBV28 and J usage is TRBJ1-6; TRBD1 agrees at 7 bases. Germline CDR1 reads MDHEN; CDR2 reads SYDVKM. The CDR3 totals 13 residues. V lost 10 bases to trimming and J lost 10 bases; unmatched junction nucleotides: 10.

The V gene is TRBV12-5, the J gene TRBJ2-1, with 9 positions matching TRBD1. J lost 2 bases, V lost 1 base, and 0 bases had no gene match. Germline lookup yields CDR1 LGHNT and CDR2 FRNRAP. The CDR3 sequence is 15 residues long. CDR3 sequence: CASGLGQGAYNEQFF. The CDR3 region has the DNA TGTGCTAGTGGTTTGGGACAGGGGGCCTACAATGAGCAGTTCTTC.

The chain has TRBV3-1 (or the pseudogene TRBV3-2) and TRBJ2-1; 9 bases fit TRBD2. This CDR3 has 16 residues. Per the germline V gene, CDR1 is LGHDT and CDR2 is YNNKEL (reference sequence). V was pared by 2 bases and J by 8 bases, with 10 bases of the junction left unmatched. CDR3 residues: CASSQLRGLASDEQFF. CDR3 nucleotides: TGTGCCAGCAGCCAATTGCGGGGACTAGCATCCGATGAGCAGTTCTTC.

The rearrangement links TRBV4-2 to TRBJ2-2; 7 nucleotides match TRBD2. CDR1 LGHNA and CDR2 YNFKEQ come from the germline V gene. V shed 0 bases, J shed 5 bases, and the junction held 3 bases outside the gene matches. The CDR3 is 15 amino acids. CDR3 residues: CASSQERGMTGELFF. The CDR3, as DNA: TGTGCCAGCAGCCAAGAGCGGGGGATGACCGGGGAGCTGTTTTTT.

The chain carries TRBV28 and TRBJ1-1; D unresolved. CDR1 and CDR2 from the germline V gene are MDHEN and SYDVKM. V was trimmed by 2 bases and J by 7 bases, leaving 14 bases between them. This CDR3 has 14 residues. The CDR3 is CASSLLGYSGEAFF. Written as DNA, the CDR3 is TGTGCCAGCAGTTTACTCGGGTACAGTGGTGAAGCTTTCTTT.

The chain employs TRBV18 and TRBJ2-7; D is undetermined. Germline CDR1 and CDR2: KGHSH and LQKENI. This CDR3 contains 14 residues. V lost 3 bases and J lost 3, with 12 bases in between. CDR3 DNA sequence: TGTGCCAGCTCACCGGGTACGGGCGGCTACGAGCAGTACTTC. Residues: CASSPGTGGYEQYF.

This chain connects TRBV7-9 to TRBJ1-5; D perhaps matches TRBD1 (5 bases). The CDR3 sequence is 13 residues long. V lost 3 bases and J lost 7, with 10 bases in between. CDR1 and CDR2 from the germline V gene are SEHNR and FQNEAQ (reference sequence). This chain's CDR3 is CASSFTGEQPQHF. For the CDR3, the DNA is TGTGCCAGCAGCTTTACGGGGGAGCAGCCCCAGCATTTT.

The rearrangement joins TRBV9 to TRBJ2-2; TRBD2 might be the D (6 bases). Deletions cut 0 bases from V and 6 bases from J, with 12 bases between. The germline V gene has CDR1 SGDLS and CDR2 YYNGEE. CDR3 length: 15 residues. The CDR3 region has the DNA TGTGCCAGCAGCGTAGCTACTAGCTCCCCCGGGGAGCTGTTTTTT. It translates to CASSVATSSPGELFF. The full variable domain, in which reference TRBV9 and TRBJ2-2 provide the parts outside the CDR3, is DSGVTQTPKHLITATGQRVTLRCSPRSGDLSVYWYQQSLDQGLQFLIQYYNGEERAKGNILERFSAQQFPDLHSELNLSSLELGDSALYFCASSVATSSPGELFFGEGSRLTVL.

The J gene is TRBJ1-1, the V gene TRBV28; no clear D. Germline CDR1 is MDHEN and CDR2 is SYDVKM. V lost 7 bases, J lost 3 bases, and 9 bases lay in between. This CDR3 has 12 amino acids. The CDR3, as DNA: TGTGCCAGCATGGAGGTTTACACTGAAGCTTTCTTT. Protein product: CASMEVYTEAFF.

The genes are TRBV28 and TRBJ1-2, with 10 nucleotides matching TRBD1. The J segment lost 3 bases and the V segment lost 5 bases, leaving 9 bases of the junction unmatched. The germline V gene has CDR1 MDHEN and CDR2 SYDVKM. The CDR3 loop spans 16 amino acids. CDR3 DNA sequence: TGTGCCAGCAGTCCCCCGCGACAGGGGGCTGACTATGGCTACACCTTC. Its translation: CASSPPRQGADYGYTF.